Each of the 11 T cell receptor beta chains below was sequenced from the same sample in a study of blood T cell repertoires in COVID-19. TCRdb keeps only in-frame clones here, not all; method: immunoSEQ multiplex PCR. Of a few hundred thousand clones in the sample, 70% to 90% are singletons; the top ten hold about 6%. The sample was peripheral blood. The receptors stem from a woman between 50 and 59 years old with COVID-19, enrolled during active disease.

The chain employs TRBV5-1 and TRBJ1-6, with TRBD1 identical over 7 bases. This CDR3 comprises 15 residues. V was pared by 4 bases and J by 9 bases, with 10 bases of the junction left unmatched. Germline V gene data show CDR1 as SGHRS and CDR2 as YFSETQ. The CDR3 protein is CASSRQTGNPSPLHF. The CDR3 nucleotides are TGCGCCAGCAGCCGCCAGACAGGGAACCCTTCACCCCTCCACTTT. Full variable domain (rest looked up from reference TRBV5-1 and TRBJ1-6): KAGVTQTPRYLIKTRGQQVTLSCSPISGHRSVSWYQQTPGQGLQFLFEYFSETQRNKGNFPGRFSGRQFSNSRSEMNVSTLELGDSALYLCASSRQTGNPSPLHFGNGTRLTVT.

This clone was detected only once. V is TRBV18 and J is TRBJ2-7; D might be TRBD1 (5 bases). With 1 base removed from V and 3 bases from J, the gap between germline ends came to 10 bases. CDR1 KGHSH and CDR2 LQKENI come from the germline V gene. CDR3 size: 14 residues. For the CDR3, the DNA is TGTGCCAGCTCACCACAGGGAAGGGGCTACGAGCAGTACTTC. As protein: CASSPQGRGYEQYF.

The J gene is TRBJ2-3, the V gene TRBV10-1, with 7 positions matching TRBD2. Germline lookup yields CDR1 WNHNN and CDR2 SYGVQD (reference sequence). Trimming took 8 bases from V and 0 from J; bases not matched to a gene: 20. The CDR3 length is 19 residues. CDR3 residues: CASGPPGGASGPSTDTQYF. In nucleotides, the CDR3 is TGCGCCAGCGGCCCCCCTGGGGGTGCTAGCGGCCCAAGCACAGATACGCAGTATTTT.

The gene calls are TRBV4-1 and TRBJ1-1; TRBD1 is a possible D gene (5 bases). Per germline, CDR1 MGHRA and CDR2 YSYEKL. The CDR3 is made up of 17 amino acids. Trimming took off 1 base at V and 5 bases at J, with 20 bases between the two ends. The CDR3: CASSQGPGSGGRTEAFF. The CDR3 nucleotides read TGCGCCAGCAGCCAAGGTCCCGGTAGCGGGGGAAGGACTGAAGCTTTCTTT.

The CDR3 region has the DNA TGCAGTGCTAGTGGGGACAGGGACTACGAGCAGTACTTC. It specifies CSASGDRDYEQYF. The genes are TRBV20-1 and TRBJ2-7; 9 nucleotides agree with TRBD1. V lost 3 bases, J lost 3 bases, and 3 bases stayed unmatched. The CDR3 is 13 residues long. Germline CDR1 DFQATT, CDR2 SNEGSKA (reference sequence).

The chain employs TRBV2 and TRBJ2-7; D perhaps matches TRBD1 (5 bases). This CDR3 is 12 amino acids long. V shed 5 bases and J shed 9 bases, with 14 bases lying between them. The germline V gene has CDR1 SNHLY and CDR2 FYNNEI. The CDR3 bases are TGTGCCAGCAGTTCCAGGGTCCCCGGGCAGTACTTC. Translated: CASSSRVPGQYF.

V usage is TRBV2 and J usage is TRBJ2-3; TRBD2 matches at 13 bases. With 6 bases clipped from V and 6 bases from J, the junction kept 6 bases outside the gene matches. The CDR3 consists of 15 residues. Germline values: CDR1 SNHLY, CDR2 FYNNEI. The CDR3 nucleotides are TGTGCCAGCAGACCTACTAGCGGGAGGGGGGATACGCAGTATTTT. Translated, it gives CASRPTSGRGDTQYF.

This clone showed up just a few times. The CDR3 sequence: CASSLPNQPQHF. The CDR3 DNA is TGTGCCAGCAGCCTCCCGAATCAGCCCCAGCATTTT. The chain combines TRBV7-9 with TRBJ1-5; D not certain. V gave up 5 bases and J gave up 4 bases, with 6 bases separating them. There are 12 residues in the CDR3. Germline CDR1 is SEHNR and CDR2 is FQNEAQ (reference sequence). The full variable domain, with the rest looked up from reference TRBV7-9 and TRBJ1-5, is DTGVSQNPRHKITKRGQNVTFRCDPISEHNRLYWYRQTLGQGPEFLTYFQNEAQLEKSRLLSDRFSAERPKGSFSTLEIQRTEQGDSAMYLCASSLPNQPQHFGDGTRLSIL.

This rearrangement joins TRBV30 to TRBJ2-5; tentative D call: TRBD2 (5 bases). Trimming cost V 0 bases and J 1 base, with 18 bases left between them. The V gene's germline CDR1 is GTSNPN and CDR2 SVGIG (reference sequence). The CDR3 length is 17 residues. CDR3 bases: TGTGCCTGGAGTGTCGATGACCTAGCAACTCCCCAAGAGACCCAGTACTTC. Amino acids: CAWSVDDLATPQETQYF.

V gene TRBV3-1 (or the pseudogene TRBV3-2) combines with J gene TRBJ1-2; TRBD1 matches at 7 bases. J lost 1 base, V lost 4 bases, and 12 bases had no gene match. The length of the CDR3 is 17 residues. Per the germline V gene, CDR1 is LGHDT and CDR2 is YNNKEL (reference sequence). The CDR3 sequence: CASSPLLGQTFNYGYTF. CDR3 nucleotides: TGTGCCAGCAGCCCTCTTTTGGGACAGACATTTAACTATGGCTACACCTTC.

J is TRBJ2-7 and V is TRBV15; perhaps TRBD2 as D (5 bases). V was trimmed by 6 bases and J by 3 bases, leaving 12 bases between them. This CDR3 has 13 amino acids. Per germline, CDR1 LNHNV and CDR2 YYDKDF (reference sequence). The CDR3: CATRDSPSYEQYF. In DNA, the CDR3 is TGTGCCACCAGGGACTCTCCAAGCTACGAGCAGTACTTC.